One T cell receptor beta chain is described in this entry. The sample is drawn from a study of PD-1 blockade in classical Hodgkin lymphoma. All trial patients relapsed after autologous stem cell transplantation. The CDR3 is 16 amino acids. Trimming shortened V by 1 base and J by 0 bases, and 10 bases separated the two germline ends. The germline gives CDR1 SNHLY, CDR2 FYNNEI. Method: immunoSEQ multiplex PCR; TCRdb's copy keeps in-frame clones and lacks some. This sample has tens of thousands of clones, with approximately 91% found just once. The clonotype comes from a human donor with classical Hodgkin lymphoma. This chain connects TRBV2 to TRBJ1-5; no clear D. The sample here was peripheral blood mononuclear cells (PBMCs), taken at baseline. CDR3 coding DNA: TGTGCCAGCAGTGAAGTAGGGATCTTTAGCAATCAGCCCCAGCATTTT. Translating gives CASSEVGIFSNQPQHF.